The present entry profiles one T cell receptor (beta chain) with its context. What it binds is unknown. TCRdb's copy holds only in-frame clones and misses some; the assay was immunoSEQ multiplex PCR. The sample gives 410,000 or so clones, 92% of which show up once; about 1.6% is in the top ten. The CDR3 consists of 13 residues. Germline lookup yields CDR1 LNHDA and CDR2 SQIVND (reference sequence). The V end lost 6 bases, the J end lost 8 bases, and 16 bases lay between the germline ends. The treatment here: some 20 received Ad26.COV2.S at low or high dose, single or two shots; roughly 5 received placebo; per-sample allocation not given. Sampling took place 63 days after the first vaccine or placebo injection. Vaccination used an Ad26 vector expressing Wuhan-strain SARS-CoV-2 spike. This specimen comes from a study of Ad26.COV2.S vaccination and SARS-CoV-2 variants. Study information: Intramuscularly, Ad26.COV2.S was given either once or twice, 56 days apart. General study results and limits: Vaccinated and placebo-treated recipients had similar non-spike TCR breadth. Reportedly, spike-specific CD8+ and CD4+ T cell responses achieved substantial breadth once vaccination had taken place.

Sequences were derived from peripheral blood, sampled in a trial of Ad26.COV2.S vaccine versus placebo. The TCR comes from a person aged 18-60 years who received the Ad26.COV2.S COVID-19 vaccine or a placebo. This rearrangement joins TRBV19 to TRBJ1-2, with no clear D. The CDR3 nucleotides read TGTGCCAGTAGCTTAGGAGGGCCTTACGGCTACACCTTC. Translation gives CASSLGGPYGYTF.